These 24 T cell receptor beta chains share one sample of origin, sequenced in a study of early stage breast cancer tumors. The method was immunoSEQ multiplex PCR; TCRdb's version includes in-frame clones alone and lacks a portion of them. The sample yields roughly 30,000 clones, 84% seen once. Sample: blood. Every receptor here comes from a person aged 45 to 59 with breast cancer.

V is TRBV5-1 and J is TRBJ2-3; D gene unclear. Germline CDR1 reads SGHRS; CDR2 reads YFSETQ. Trimming left V 5 bases short and J 5 bases short, with 15 bases between. The CDR3 sequence is 14 residues long. This chain's CDR3 is CASRLAILGDTQYF. As DNA, the CDR3 is TGCGCCAGCAGGCTCGCTATTCTTGGAGATACGCAGTATTTT. The complete variable domain, with remaining parts taken from reference TRBV5-1 and TRBJ2-3, reads KAGVTQTPRYLIKTRGQQVTLSCSPISGHRSVSWYQQTPGQGLQFLFEYFSETQRNKGNFPGRFSGRQFSNSRSEMNVSTLELGDSALYLCASRLAILGDTQYFGPGTRLTVL.

The chain recombines TRBV9 with TRBJ1-2; TRBD1 might be the D (6 bases). Looked up from germline, CDR1 is SGDLS and CDR2 is YYNGEE. The CDR3 runs 16 residues. V was pared by 3 bases and J by 0 bases, with 15 bases between. CDR3 in DNA: TGTGCCAGCAGCGCCCTCCGGGGGCCCGCTAACTATGGCTACACCTTC. It specifies CASSALRGPANYGYTF.

This clone was counted once. The chain recombines TRBV19 with TRBJ2-6; TRBD1 is a possible D gene (6 bases). V was trimmed by 5 bases and J by 2 bases, leaving 16 bases between them. Germline V lookup: CDR1 LNHDA, CDR2 SQIVND (reference sequence). CDR3 size: 17 residues. The CDR3 loop is CASSRLHTGTGANVLTF. CDR3 coding DNA: TGTGCCAGTAGTCGATTACACACAGGGACTGGGGCCAACGTCCTGACTTTC.

The V gene is TRBV18, the J gene TRBJ1-3; 11 bases are a match to TRBD1. Trimming cost V 0 bases and J 2 bases; bases outside gene matches: 0. This CDR3 is built from 16 residues. CDR1 is KGHSH, CDR2 LQKENI, per germline. The CDR3 nucleotides read TGTGCCAGCTCACCACCGGGACAGGGGGCTGGAAACACCATATATTTT. This gives the protein CASSPPGQGAGNTIYF.

The J gene is TRBJ2-2, the V gene TRBV6-6, with D perhaps matching TRBD1 (5 bases). V lost 0 bases, J lost 4 bases, and 9 bases lay in between. In germline, CDR1 is MNHNY, CDR2 SVGAGI (reference sequence). This CDR3 has 15 residues. The CDR3 coding sequence is TGTGCCAGCAGTTACTCGATAGGGGTCACCGGGGAGCTGTTTTTT. Its translation: CASSYSIGVTGELFF.

The chain has TRBV4-1 and TRBJ1-1; no clear D. CDR3 size: 16 residues. V was cut by 1 base and J by 3 bases, with 15 bases left in between. Germline V gene data show CDR1 as MGHRA and CDR2 as YSYEKL. DNA for the CDR3: TGCGCCAGCAGCCAAGTCGAACTTTCGGAGCACACTGAAGCTTTCTTT. Encoded protein: CASSQVELSEHTEAFF.

The genes are TRBV6-7 and TRBJ2-3; 10 bases are shared with TRBD1. TRBV6-7 is an ORF; its function is uncertain. The CDR3 consists of 15 residues. V was clipped by 2 bases and J by 1 base; unmatched bases: 0. CDR3 residues: CASSYGTGGTDTQYF. In DNA, the CDR3 is TGTGCCAGCAGTTACGGGACAGGGGGCACAGATACGCAGTATTTT.

J is TRBJ1-1 and V is TRBV19; D gene ambiguous. The CDR3 sequence is 12 residues long. From germline, CDR1 is LNHDA and CDR2 SQIVND (reference sequence). The germline V and J ends were trimmed by 6 bases and 7 bases, with 12 bases remaining between them. The CDR3 spells CASRKTYSEAFF. The CDR3 DNA is TGTGCCAGTAGAAAAACATACAGTGAAGCTTTCTTT.

This chain's CDR3 is CATSRDRGQQPQHF. CDR3 nucleotide sequence: TGTGCCACCAGCAGAGATCGCGGACAGCAGCCCCAGCATTTT. The chain joins TRBV15 to TRBJ1-5; weak D call: TRBD1 (6 bases). The CDR3 spans 14 residues. CDR1 and CDR2 (germline): LNHNV, YYDKDF (reference sequence). V shed 0 bases and J shed 7 bases, with 10 bases lying between them.

This clone appeared once. J is TRBJ1-3 and V is TRBV7-9; D gene ambiguous. Trimming took 3 bases from V and 0 from J, leaving 9 bases between them. The CDR3 sequence is 15 residues long. The germline V gene has CDR1 SEHNR and CDR2 FQNEAQ (reference sequence). CDR3 nucleotides: TGTGCCAGCAGCTTCGGTGATAACTCTGGAAACACCATATATTTT. Translating gives CASSFGDNSGNTIYF.

The CDR3 DNA is TGTGCCTGGAAAGGGGAGGCTGGAAACACCATATATTTT. It translates to CAWKGEAGNTIYF. The V gene is TRBV30, the J gene TRBJ1-3; D perhaps matches TRBD1 (5 bases). This CDR3 contains 13 residues. Germline assignment: CDR1 GTSNPN and CDR2 SVGIG (reference sequence). V was cut by 4 bases and J by 2 bases, with 9 bases left in between.

The chain employs TRBV5-1 and TRBJ2-2; D not certain. The CDR3 spans 12 residues. The V end lost 2 bases, the J end lost 4 bases, and 3 bases lay between the germline ends. In germline, CDR1 is SGHRS, CDR2 YFSETQ. DNA for the CDR3: TGCGCCAGCAGCTTAGCCACCGGGGAGCTGTTTTTT. Protein sequence: CASSLATGELFF.

The chain couples TRBV6-6 to TRBJ1-2, with D possibly being TRBD1 (5 bases). The germline V and J ends were trimmed by 5 bases and 4 bases, with 17 bases remaining between them. CDR3 length equals 15 residues. Germline-derived CDR1 and CDR2 are MNHNY and SVGAGI (reference sequence). CDR3 region: CASSTPRGGGYGYTF. CDR3 nucleotide sequence: TGTGCCAGCAGTACCCCGCGGGGGGGAGGCTATGGCTACACCTTC.

The chain employs TRBV6-5 and TRBJ2-3; no clear D gene. The V gene lost 2 bases and the J gene lost 2 bases, with 5 bases spanning the gap. Germline lookup yields CDR1 MNHEY and CDR2 SVGAGI. The CDR3 is made up of 13 amino acids. For the CDR3, the DNA is TGTGCCAGCAGTTACGACCACACAGATACGCAGTATTTT. This sequence encodes CASSYDHTDTQYF.

This clone was observed a single time. The chain recombines TRBV5-1 with TRBJ2-7; the D gene is possibly TRBD2 (6 bases). This CDR3 has 16 amino acids. Germline V gives CDR1 SGHRS, CDR2 YFSETQ. The V gene lost 4 bases and the J gene lost 2 bases, with 19 bases spanning the gap. CDR3 sequence: CASSPGAGWGAYEQYF. CDR3 coding DNA: TGCGCCAGCAGCCCCGGGGCGGGGTGGGGGGCCTACGAGCAGTACTTC.

This clone was counted only a few times. The J gene is TRBJ1-6, the V gene TRBV28; D is possibly TRBD1 (5 bases). The CDR3 loop spans 11 amino acids. Trimming pared 6 bases from V and 18 bases from J, leaving 15 bases between. The germline CDR1 and CDR2 sequences are MDHEN and SYDVKM. The CDR3 protein is CASSRDLHPHF. CDR3 DNA sequence: TGTGCCAGCAGCCGGGACTTGCACCCCCACTTT.

The chain is built from TRBV30 and TRBJ1-6, with D unclear. Between the trimmed V and J ends, which lost 4 bases and 5 bases, there was a span of 12 bases. Germline CDR1 and CDR2: GTSNPN and SVGIG (reference sequence). This CDR3 is 14 amino acids long. DNA for the CDR3: TGTGCCTGGACATGGGCCTCGAATAATTCACCCCTCCACTTT. Translating gives CAWTWASNNSPLHF.

V gene TRBV5-6 combines with J gene TRBJ2-5; D may be TRBD2 (6 bases). Germline V gene lookup returns CDR1 SGHDT and CDR2 YYEEEE. The germline V and J ends were trimmed by 4 bases and 5 bases, with 21 bases remaining between them. CDR3 size: 16 residues. CDR3 sequence reads: CASSPRRAGGIETQYF. In nucleotides, the CDR3 is TGTGCCAGCAGCCCGCGGCGGGCAGGAGGGATTGAGACCCAGTACTTC.

This chain uses TRBV5-3 with TRBJ1-5; no clear D gene. TRBV5-3 is given ORF status, its function remaining uncertain. V was shortened by 0 bases and J by 2 bases, with 15 bases between the two germline ends. The CDR3 totals 17 residues. CDR3 sequence reads: CARSLGPLPSCNQPQHF. DNA for the CDR3: TGTGCCAGAAGCTTGGGACCCCTGCCCAGTTGCAATCAGCCCCAGCATTTT.

The chain combines TRBV5-4 with TRBJ1-1; weak D call: TRBD1 (5 bases). V was trimmed by 5 bases and J by 1 base, leaving 15 bases between them. The CDR3 has 15 residues. CDR1 is SGHNT, CDR2 YYREEE, per germline (reference sequence). CDR3 protein: CASRMEYGGNTEAFF. The CDR3 bases are TGTGCCAGCAGGATGGAGTACGGGGGGAACACTGAAGCTTTCTTT.

This rearrangement joins TRBV14 to TRBJ2-5, with D perhaps matching TRBD2 (7 bases). V was clipped by 4 bases and J by 4 bases, with 13 bases between them. The CDR3 length is 14 residues. Germline-derived CDR1 and CDR2 are SGHDN and FVKESK. The CDR3 region has the DNA TGTGCCAGCAGCCCCCGGGGGGCCAGAGAGACCCAGTACTTC. The encoded protein is CASSPRGARETQYF.

The J gene is TRBJ1-2, the V gene TRBV7-9, with D unclear. This CDR3 region has 15 residues. Germline values: CDR1 SEHNR, CDR2 FQNEAQ (reference sequence). V lost 1 base to trimming and J lost 5 bases, with 14 bases between them. CDR3 in amino acids: CASSLELPGRYGYTF. Here the CDR3 DNA reads TGTGCCAGCAGCTTAGAACTACCGGGAAGGTATGGCTACACCTTC.

The chain combines TRBV7-9 with TRBJ2-1; 7 nucleotides agree with TRBD1. This CDR3 has 12 amino acids. Germline lookup yields CDR1 SEHNR and CDR2 FQNEAQ (reference sequence). Germline trimming cut 5 bases from V and 6 bases from J; bases unmatched to any gene: 1. The chain's CDR3 is CASSPGGNEQFF. Here the CDR3 DNA reads TGTGCCAGCAGCCCAGGGGGCAATGAGCAGTTCTTC.

The rearrangement joins TRBV29-1 to TRBJ2-2; D is tentatively TRBD1 or TRBD2 (5 bases each). CDR1 and CDR2 (germline): SQVTM, ANQGSEA. This CDR3 contains 17 residues. V was trimmed by 7 bases and J by 4 bases, leaving 25 bases between them. The CDR3 region is CSATKTSLGVGTGELFF. The CDR3 nucleotides are TGCAGCGCGACCAAAACTTCTTTGGGGGTTGGCACCGGGGAGCTGTTTTTT.